The clone carrying this TCR beta chain has ten or more counts. The target antigen is unknown. This sample is part of a study of human T cells and chemical hapten exposure. Study at large: Across its roughly 23 weeks, the study gave patients weekly diphenylcyclopropenone doses to the scalp.

Time point described: pre-sensitization, week 0. Treatment specified: therapeutic diphenylcyclopropenone sensitization with weekly scalp DPC. Findings of the study overall: Significantly more large CDR3 similarity clusters were formed by expanded TCRs than by controls.

The library labeled individual cDNA molecules by adding unique molecular identifiers to them. Each CDR3 protein gets one entry after TCRdb re-called the RACE reads with MiXCR. The sample comprises over 35,000 distinct CDR3 sequences, over 9.5% of which are singletons, and approximately 6.2% rests with the top ten. This receptor was taken from a man aged 25 to 40 with alopecia areata. Some clones in this sample may be carry-over from other donors' samples. The sequenced sample was whole blood, obtained in connection with sensitization to the hapten diphenylcyclopropenone (DPC).

The CDR3 coding sequence is TGCGCCAGCAGCCACGGACAGGAGGAAGAGACCCAGTACTTC. This translates into CASSHGQEEETQYF. The chain joins TRBV5-1 to TRBJ2-5; TRBD1 aligns across 7 bases. With 4 bases clipped from V and 3 bases from J, the junction kept 6 bases outside the gene matches. This CDR3 is built from 14 residues. The germline V gene encodes CDR1 SGHRS and CDR2 YFSETQ.